The rows below give T cell receptor beta chains drawn from one sample of a study of tumor and adjacent non-tumor tissue in lung cancer. TCRdb itself ran the multiplex PCR reads through MiXCR, one entry per CDR3 protein. The sample has under 80,000 distinct CDR3 sequences; 65% to 80% are singletons. Input material: distant non-tumor lung tissue. The receptors derive from a man aged 55 to 70 with non-small cell lung cancer. CDR3s include the opening cysteine and the closing phenylalanine or tryptophan. The D gene is left open where the match is weak. The size of a clone is reported for some rows only, either as once, few or many, or as a class for expanded clones.

j_call | d_call | clone_size | v_call | cdr3_nt | cdr3_aa
TRBJ2-7 | TRBD1 | . | TRBV4-2 | TGTGCCAGCAGCCAAGAAGGTGTAGGGGGCGGTGACGTGCAGTACTTC | CASSQEGVGGGDVQYF
TRBJ2-1 | TRBD1 | . | TRBV6-2/TRBV6-3 | TGTGCAAGCAGTAGACAGGGCTCATACAATGAACAGTCCTTC | CASSRQGSYNEQSF
TRBJ1-1 | . | once | TRBV12-3/TRBV12-4 | TGTGTCAGCAAGGTTGGCAGGGTGAACGAAACTTTCTTT | CVSKVGRVNETFF
TRBJ2-7 | TRBD2 | . | TRBV20-1 | TGCAGAGCTAGCGGGGCTTCCTACGAGCAGTACTTC | CRASGASYEQYF
TRBJ2-7 | TRBD2 | many | TRBV6-5 | TGTGCCAGCACCGGACTAGCGGGAGAGTCGGGGTTTGCCTACGAGCAGTACTTC | CASTGLAGESGFAYEQYF
TRBJ1-4 | . | many | TRBV6-6 | TGTGCCAGCAGTAGAACCGGGACTGGGAATGAAAAACTGTTTTTT | CASSRTGTGNEKLFF
TRBJ2-1 | TRBD2 | . | TRBV12-5 | TGTGCTAGTGGCTTCTACTCTAGCGGGAGGGACCACTCCTACGATGAGCAGTTCTTC | CASGFYSSGRDHSYDEQFF
TRBJ1-1 | . | . | TRBV4-1 | TGTGCCAGCACCGGACCTTTAACGGGGACTGAAGCTTTCTTT | CASTGPLTGTEAFF
TRBJ2-2 | . | few | TRBV24-1 | TGTGTCACCAGTGATTTCAGGGACACCGGGGAGCTGTTTTTT | CVTSDFRDTGELFF
TRBJ1-1 | . | few | TRBV6-5 | TGTGCCAGCAGTTACGGCGGTCAGGTGTCTATTGAAGCTTCCTTT | CASSYGGQVSIEASF
TRBJ2-5 | . | many | TRBV25-1 | TGTGCCACCACCGCCGGAGGGGGCGGGCCTGAAGAGACCCAGTACTTC | CATTAGGGGPEETQYF
TRBJ2-7 | TRBD2 | few | TRBV11-2 | TGTGCCAGCAGCTTGAGCGGGAGTACCAACGAGCAGTACTTC | CASSLSGSTNEQYF
TRBJ2-7 | . | . | TRBV6-5 | TGTGCCAGCAGCCTAAATGGATGGCGGAGCGAGCAGTACTTC | CASSLNGWRSEQYF
TRBJ2-3 | . | . | TRBV6-5 | TGTGCCAGCAGTCCCCTAGGGGGTACACAGTATTTT | CASSPLGGTQYF
TRBJ2-7 | . | . | TRBV5-1 | TGCGCCAGCAGCTTGGGGCTAGGGGTAGACGAGCATTACTTC | CASSLGLGVDEHYF
TRBJ2-7 | TRBD2 | . | TRBV13 | TGTGGCAGCTCCCGGACTAGCGAGATCTATGAGCAGTACTTC | CGSSRTSEIYEQYF
TRBJ2-1 | . | . | TRBV6-2/TRBV6-3 | TGCGCCAGCAGGCCGGATGCGCTTACAAATAAGCAGTTCTTC | CASRPDALTNKQFF
TRBJ2-3 | . | many | TRBV28 | TGTGCCAGCAGGGGGGCGGGGGCAGGCACAGATACGCAGTATTTT | CASRGAGAGTDTQYF
TRBJ2-3 | . | . | TRBV6-1 | TGTGCCAGCAATGAAGGTGTGGGCCCAAATCAGCCCCAGTATTTT | CASNEGVGPNQPQYF
TRBJ2-6 | . | . | TRBV6-5 | TGTGCCAGCAGTTACGCTGGGGCCGACGACCTGACTTTC | CASSYAGADDLTF
TRBJ2-1 | . | . | TRBV4-1 | TGCGCCAGCAGCGACTTACTAACTGGAGGGCCGGGTGAGCAGTTCTTC | CASSDLLTGGPGEQFF
TRBJ2-7 | TRBD2 | many | TRBV7-8 | TGTGCCAGCAGCTTGGGACTAGCAGTCGACGAGCAGTACTTC | CASSLGLAVDEQYF
TRBJ2-2 | TRBD1 | many | TRBV6-4 | TGTGCCAGCAGTGCAGGGGGCACCGGGGAGCTGTTTTTT | CASSAGGTGELFF